These 31 T cell receptor beta chains came from one sample sequenced in a study of OX40 agonist ivuxolimab in advanced cancers. Generated by immunoSEQ multiplex PCR, the TCRdb table keeps only in-frame clones and is missing some. The table lists about 47,000 clones, 84% of them singletons. The material sequenced was CD4+ or CD8+ T cells sorted from blood, taken in a trial of the OX40 agonist ivuxolimab. All receptors come from an adult with an advanced solid tumor such as melanoma, head and neck, liver or kidney cancer.

The chain recombines TRBV29-1 with TRBJ2-3; D call uncertain. Trimming cost V 7 bases and J 6 bases, with 8 bases left between them. CDR1 is SQVTM and CDR2 is ANQGSEA in the germline V gene. This CDR3 comprises 10 residues. CDR3 residues: CSGSWDTQYF. The CDR3 DNA sequence: TGCAGCGGAAGTTGGGATACGCAGTATTTT.

The chain employs TRBV9 and TRBJ1-3, with D perhaps TRBD1 (6 bases). Germline V gives CDR1 SGDLS, CDR2 YYNGEE. The CDR3 length is 16 residues. Trimming left V 0 bases short and J 0 bases short, with 10 bases between. The CDR3 DNA follows: TGTGCCAGCAGCGTAGACTTCAGGGGCTCTGGAAACACCATATATTTT. Translation: CASSVDFRGSGNTIYF.

V gene TRBV11-2 combines with J gene TRBJ1-2, with 7 bases that match TRBD1. This CDR3 comprises 17 residues. Germline CDR1 and CDR2: SGHAT and FQNNGV. Trimming cost V 1 base and J 1 base; bases outside gene matches: 9. Here the CDR3 DNA reads TGTGCCAGCAGCTTAGTCTCGACAGGGCTTGATAACTATGGCTACACCTTC. Translation gives CASSLVSTGLDNYGYTF.

V is TRBV7-7 and J is TRBJ2-1, with 11 bases fitting TRBD2. CDR1 and CDR2 (germline): SSHAT, FNYEAQ (reference sequence). This CDR3 contains 13 residues. With 8 bases clipped from V and 7 bases from J, the junction kept 4 bases outside the gene matches. The CDR3 DNA reads TGTGCCAGCGCACTAGCGGGAGCTAATGAGCAGTTCTTC. It encodes CASALAGANEQFF.

The chain has TRBV5-1 and TRBJ1-4; 9 bases are a match to TRBD1. This CDR3 spans 13 amino acids. Losses at the gene ends were 7 bases for V and 8 bases for J; bases not matched to a gene: 6. Germline V lookup: CDR1 SGHRS, CDR2 YFSETQ. This CDR3 is CASRGQGGEKLFF. CDR3 sequence (DNA): TGCGCCAGCCGGGGACAGGGAGGCGAAAAACTGTTTTTT.

CDR3 amino acids: CASSLPRTGTVYYEQYF. CDR3 coding DNA: TGTGCCAGCTCACTCCCCCGGACCGGGACAGTGTACTACGAGCAGTACTTC. The V and J genes are TRBV18 and TRBJ2-5, with 7 bases lining up with TRBD1. The DNA end is a closer match to TRBJ2-7, so the J assignment may be wrong. Germline values: CDR1 KGHSH, CDR2 LQKENI. The CDR3 is made up of 17 amino acids.

This chain uses TRBV15 with TRBJ2-3, with D unresolved. With 3 bases removed from V and 1 base from J, the gap between germline ends came to 5 bases. Germline V CDR1 and CDR2: LNHNV, YYDKDF (reference sequence). The CDR3 covers 13 residues. The CDR3 spells CATSRAGTDTQYF. The DNA for the CDR3 is TGTGCCACCAGCAGGGCGGGCACAGATACGCAGTATTTT. Variable domain in full (rest from reference TRBV15 and TRBJ2-3): DAMVIQNPRYQVTQFGKPVTLSCSQTLNHNVMYWYQQKSSQAPKLLFHYYDKDFNNEADTPDNFQSRRPNTSFCFLDIRSPGLGDTAMYLCATSRAGTDTQYFGPGTRLTVL.

V and J are TRBV29-1 and TRBJ2-7; TRBD1 matches at 7 bases. V shed 6 bases, J shed 0 bases, and the junction held 8 bases outside the gene matches. CDR1 and CDR2 (germline): SQVTM, ANQGSEA. The length of the CDR3 is 14 residues. CDR3 loop: CSVSGTESSYEQYF. CDR3 bases: TGCAGCGTCTCCGGGACAGAGAGCTCCTACGAGCAGTACTTC.

The genes are TRBV6-1 and TRBJ1-2; weak D call: TRBD1 (5 bases). Germline lookup yields CDR1 MNHNS and CDR2 SASEGT. This CDR3 is 15 amino acids long. With 8 bases removed from V and 4 bases from J, the gap between germline ends came to 20 bases. CDR3 amino acids: CASGSGTAYSYGYTF. The CDR3, as DNA: TGTGCCAGCGGGAGCGGGACCGCCTATTCCTATGGCTACACCTTC.

This chain links TRBV6-1 with TRBJ1-2; 9 bases agree with TRBD1. Germline CDR1 is MNHNS and CDR2 is SASEGT. The CDR3 spans 15 residues. V shed 4 bases, J shed 3 bases, and the junction held 6 bases outside the gene matches. The CDR3 here is CASSGRTGADYGYTF. The CDR3 nucleotides read TGTGCCAGCAGTGGGAGGACAGGGGCGGACTATGGCTACACCTTC.

This rearrangement joins TRBV11-1 to TRBJ1-1, with no clear D. V gave up 1 base and J gave up 5 bases, with 11 bases separating them. CDR1 is SGHAT and CDR2 is FQDESV in the germline V gene (reference sequence). The CDR3 has 14 residues. The CDR3 coding sequence is TGTGCCAGCAGCTTAGAAGGCCGAGGGACTGAAGCTTTCTTT. Translation: CASSLEGRGTEAFF.

The chain is built from TRBV5-1 and TRBJ2-7; D perhaps matches TRBD2 (5 bases). Germline V gene data show CDR1 as SGHRS and CDR2 as YFSETQ. CDR3 size: 15 residues. Trimming took 4 bases from V and 0 from J, leaving 14 bases between them. The CDR3 DNA reads as TGCGCCAGCAGCCACCCGGACGCGGGCTCCTACGAGCAGTACTTC. This gives the protein CASSHPDAGSYEQYF. The variable domain in full, with the rest retrieved from reference TRBV5-1 and TRBJ2-7, is KAGVTQTPRYLIKTRGQQVTLSCSPISGHRSVSWYQQTPGQGLQFLFEYFSETQRNKGNFPGRFSGRQFSNSRSEMNVSTLELGDSALYLCASSHPDAGSYEQYFGPGTRLTVT.

The count of this clone is one. V usage is TRBV5-1 and J usage is TRBJ1-2, with D possibly TRBD1 on 5 matching bases. In germline, CDR1 is SGHRS, CDR2 YFSETQ. The CDR3 is made up of 14 amino acids. Deletions cut 4 bases from V and 1 base from J, with 11 bases between. The CDR3 sequence: CASSSRARNYGYTF. CDR3 coding DNA: TGCGCCAGCAGCAGCAGGGCACGTAACTATGGCTACACCTTC.

The chain recombines TRBV12-5 with TRBJ1-5, with unresolved D. There are 13 residues in the CDR3. The V and J ends lost 6 bases and 4 bases respectively, with 10 bases between them. Germline-derived CDR1 and CDR2 are LGHNT and FRNRAP. The CDR3 region has the DNA TGTGCTAGTGGACTTCAGGTTAATCAGCCCCAGCATTTT. It specifies CASGLQVNQPQHF.

V usage is TRBV7-2 and J usage is TRBJ2-5; 12 positions match TRBD2. The J call could be wrong; TRBJ2-7 is a better fit for the DNA end. Germline V gives CDR1 SGHTA, CDR2 FQGNSA. CDR3 length: 17 amino acids. CDR3 region: CASSLSSGGAGGYEQYF. CDR3 nucleotide sequence: TGTGCCAGCAGCTTATCTAGCGGGGGGGCCGGAGGATACGAGCAGTACTTC.

The sample holds a few counts of this clone. The chain links TRBV6-5 to TRBJ1-2; 8 bases align to TRBD1. The CDR3 has 15 residues. Germline CDR1 and CDR2: MNHEY and SVGAGI. Trimming at V came to 0 bases and at J to 4 bases, leaving 4 bases not matched to a gene. This chain's CDR3 is CASSYSGQGGYGYTF. The CDR3 DNA is TGTGCCAGCAGTTACTCCGGACAGGGAGGCTATGGCTACACCTTC.

The chain combines TRBV27 with TRBJ1-2, with D maybe TRBD1 (6 bases). V was trimmed by 3 bases and J by 4 bases, leaving 12 bases between them. This CDR3 has 14 amino acids. Germline V lookup: CDR1 MNHEY, CDR2 SMNVEV (reference sequence). CDR3: CASSFGGQPYGYTF. The CDR3 DNA is TGTGCCAGCAGTTTTGGGGGGCAACCCTATGGCTACACCTTC.

The chain uses TRBV7-2 and TRBJ1-5; maybe TRBD1 (6 bases). V shed 1 base and J shed 7 bases, with 11 bases lying between them. This CDR3 is 14 amino acids long. The V gene's germline CDR1 is SGHTA and CDR2 FQGNSA. CDR3 sequence (DNA): TGTGCCAGCAGCTTAGACGGGGGCAGGCAGCCCCAGCATTTT. It specifies CASSLDGGRQPQHF.

For the CDR3, the DNA is TGTGCCAGCAGCGGAAGGGGGCTAGGCTATGGCTACACCTTC. It translates to CASSGRGLGYGYTF. The chain joins TRBV5-4 to TRBJ1-2, with 7 bases that match TRBD1. Trimming removed 4 bases from V and 4 bases from J; junction bases left unmatched: 7. This CDR3 spans 14 amino acids. In germline, CDR1 is SGHNT, CDR2 YYREEE (reference sequence).

The table lists this clone with a few counts. V gene TRBV10-3 combines with J gene TRBJ2-2, with a possible D match to TRBD1 (5 bases). V was clipped by 0 bases and J by 5 bases, with 10 bases between them. CDR3 size: 15 residues. Germline loops: CDR1 ENHRY, CDR2 SYGVKD. CDR3 nucleotide sequence: TGTGCCATCAGTGAGTCGTGGGCAGGGACCGGGGAGCTGTTTTTT. Encoded protein: CAISESWAGTGELFF.

V gene TRBV11-2 combines with J gene TRBJ2-4; 7 bases are shared with TRBD1. The CDR3 has 15 amino acids. Trimming cost V 1 base and J 3 bases; bases outside gene matches: 3. Per germline, CDR1 SGHAT and CDR2 FQNNGV. The CDR3 loop reads CASSLVWTGKNIQYF. The CDR3 coding sequence is TGTGCCAGCAGCTTAGTATGGACAGGCAAAAACATTCAGTACTTC.

This clone was observed once. V is TRBV19 and J is TRBJ1-6, with TRBD1 matching 7 bases. CDR1 is LNHDA and CDR2 is SQIVND in the germline V gene (reference sequence). The CDR3 spans 15 residues. Trimming at V came to 8 bases and at J to 3 bases, leaving 7 bases not matched to a gene. In nucleotides, the CDR3 is TGTGCCAGTTCCCTCGACAGGGACTATAATTCACCCCTCCACTTT. The encoded protein is CASSLDRDYNSPLHF.

The chain links TRBV6-5 to TRBJ1-4; weak D call: TRBD1 (5 bases). From germline, CDR1 is MNHEY and CDR2 SVGAGI. This CDR3 region has 14 residues. The V end lost 3 bases, the J end lost 8 bases, and 13 bases lay between the germline ends. As DNA, the CDR3 is TGTGCCAGCAGTTATCGGGGGTCTGTCGAAAAACTGTTTTTT. This translates into CASSYRGSVEKLFF.

Notes on this clone: One junction end disagrees with the germline gene, perhaps due to a read error. The chain uses TRBV2 and TRBJ2-1; tentatively, D is TRBD1 or TRBD2 (5 bases each). The CDR3 has 14 residues. Germline V gene data show CDR1 as SNHLY and CDR2 as FYNNEI. Written as DNA, the CDR3 is TGTGCCAGCAGGTGGGACGGCTCCTACAGTGAGCAGTTCTTC. It specifies CASRWDGSYSEQFF.

This clone occurred a few times. The chain joins TRBV7-7 to TRBJ2-3; D tentatively fits TRBD1 or TRBD2 (5 bases each). The CDR3 spans 13 residues. The ends were cut back, 5 bases at V and 2 bases at J, with 8 bases in the middle. Germline V gene sequence: CDR1 SSHAT, CDR2 FNYEAQ (reference sequence). Here the CDR3 DNA reads TGTGCCAGCAGCCCCGGGACCACAGATACGCAGTATTTT. It codes for CASSPGTTDTQYF.

The chain carries TRBV7-6 and TRBJ2-3, with unresolved D. CDR3 length: 13 residues. Germline CDR1 SGHVS, CDR2 FNYEAQ. Trimming removed 4 bases at V and 7 bases at J, with 12 bases between. This CDR3 reads CASSSVFGNTQYF. CDR3 sequence (DNA): TGTGCCAGCAGCTCAGTTTTTGGTAATACGCAGTATTTT.

The genes are TRBV11-2 and TRBJ2-5; 8 nucleotides agree with TRBD1. The CDR3 is 14 residues long. Germline values: CDR1 SGHAT, CDR2 FQNNGV. V trimming: 1 base; J trimming: 3 bases; junction bases outside the gene matches: 1. DNA of the CDR3: TGTGCCAGCAGCTTAGTGACAGGGGAAGAGACCCAGTACTTC. Protein: CASSLVTGEETQYF.

The J gene is TRBJ2-7, the V gene TRBV19; the D gene is possibly TRBD2 (6 bases). V lost 1 base and J lost 3, with 13 bases in between. From germline, CDR1 is LNHDA and CDR2 SQIVND (reference sequence). This CDR3 comprises 15 residues. The CDR3 nucleotides are TGTGCCAGTAGTATAGGCCCCTCGGAGGGCTACGAGCAGTACTTC. Protein: CASSIGPSEGYEQYF.

The gene calls are TRBV2 and TRBJ1-3; D gene ambiguous. Germline loops: CDR1 SNHLY, CDR2 FYNNEI. Trimming removed 10 bases from V and 3 bases from J, with 10 bases in between. The CDR3 is made up of 12 amino acids. For the CDR3, the DNA is TGTGCCACCAAGGGTTTTGGAAACACCATATATTTT. This sequence encodes CATKGFGNTIYF.

The chain is built from TRBV6-5 and TRBJ2-7, with TRBD2 matching 8 bases. The CDR3 sequence is 16 residues long. Germline CDR1 and CDR2: MNHEY and SVGAGI. J lost 2 bases, V lost 0 bases, and 6 bases had no gene match. CDR3 sequence (DNA): TGTGCCAGCAGTTACTCCTCGGGGGGGAGGGCCTACGAGCAGTACTTC. Its translation is CASSYSSGGRAYEQYF.

This clone came up a few times. The chain recombines TRBV4-2 with TRBJ2-2, with 8 bases that match TRBD1. The CDR3 has 14 residues. CDR1 is LGHNA, CDR2 YNFKEQ, per germline. V shed 5 bases and J 5 bases; nucleotides not matched to a gene: 4. Written as DNA, the CDR3 is TGTGCCAGCAGCACGGGGACAGGAACCGGGGAGCTGTTTTTT. It is translated as CASSTGTGTGELFF.